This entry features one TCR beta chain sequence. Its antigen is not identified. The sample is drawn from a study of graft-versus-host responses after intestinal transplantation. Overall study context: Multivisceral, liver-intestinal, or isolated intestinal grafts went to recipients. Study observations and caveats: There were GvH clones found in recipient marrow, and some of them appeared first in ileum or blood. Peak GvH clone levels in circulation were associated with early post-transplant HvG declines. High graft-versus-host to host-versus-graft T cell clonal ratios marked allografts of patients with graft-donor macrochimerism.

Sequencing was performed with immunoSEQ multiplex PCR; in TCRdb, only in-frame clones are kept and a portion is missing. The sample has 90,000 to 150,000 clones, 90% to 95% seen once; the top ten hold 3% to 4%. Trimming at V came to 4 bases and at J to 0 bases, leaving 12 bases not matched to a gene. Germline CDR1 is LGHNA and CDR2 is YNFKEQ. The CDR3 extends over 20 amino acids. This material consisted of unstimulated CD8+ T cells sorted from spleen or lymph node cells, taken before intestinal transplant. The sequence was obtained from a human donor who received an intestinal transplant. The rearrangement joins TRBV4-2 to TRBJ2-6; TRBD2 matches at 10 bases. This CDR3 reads CASSRKSGGAGLSGANVLTF. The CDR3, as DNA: TGTGCCAGCAGCCGGAAAAGCGGGGGGGCAGGGCTCTCTGGGGCCAACGTCCTGACTTTC.